The 18 T cell receptor beta chains reported below all come from one sample, sequenced in a study of CXCR3-negative and CXCR3-positive naive CD8 T cells. The authors prepared UMI-labeled TRB cDNA libraries by 5' RACE. TCRdb re-called the 5' RACE reads and gives one entry per CDR3 protein, without DNA. Its table lists about 53,000 distinct CDR3 sequences. The sequencing sample was made of naive CXCR3- CD8+ T cells from blood. Subset reported: CD45RO-CCR7+CD27+CD95- naive CD8+ T cells lacking CXCR3 (TNR3-). The source of these receptors is a human donor in good health. Some clones in this sample may be carry-over from other donors' samples.

This chain connects TRBV27 to TRBJ2-3. The CDR3 is 11 amino acids. Germline V gene data show CDR1 as MNHEY and CDR2 as SMNVEV (reference sequence). The CDR3 region is CTSRITDTQYF.

The gene calls are TRBV7-7 and TRBJ2-7. This CDR3 spans 15 amino acids. Germline assignment: CDR1 SSHAT and CDR2 FNYEAQ (reference sequence). CDR3 region: CASSLGRGDAYEQYF.

The chain has TRBV29-1 and TRBJ2-7; the TRBD1 assignment by TCRdb is unverifiable without DNA. Germline assignment: CDR1 SQVTM and CDR2 ANQGSEA. The CDR3 length is 12 residues. The CDR3 region is CSVRQVGHEQYF.

The chain uses TRBV18 and TRBJ2-5. The CDR3 length is 13 residues. Germline V CDR1 and CDR2: KGHSH, LQKENI. This CDR3 is CASSPPGSETQYF.

This chain joins TRBV7-9 and TRBJ2-7; TCRdb picks TRBD1, but there is no DNA to check that call. Germline CDR1 and CDR2: SEHNR and FQNEAQ (reference sequence). This CDR3 is built from 14 residues. CDR3: CASSSGGTSSEQYF.

This rearrangement joins TRBV29-1 to TRBJ2-2; no DNA is available, so the TRBD1 call from TCRdb remains unchecked. The CDR3 sequence is 12 residues long. Per the germline V gene, CDR1 is SQVTM and CDR2 is ANQGSEA. The CDR3 is CSATGFTGELFF.

V gene TRBV5-6 combines with J gene TRBJ2-2; lacking DNA, the TRBD1 call made by TCRdb goes unchecked. Looked up from germline, CDR1 is SGHDT and CDR2 is YYEEEE. The CDR3 extends over 15 amino acids. CDR3 residues: CASSYGTGSTGELFF.

This rearrangement joins TRBV12-3 or TRBV12-4 to TRBJ2-1; TCRdb's assignment of TRBD2 cannot be checked, as there is no DNA. This CDR3 has 14 residues. The CDR3 region is CASSLGVSGIEQFF.

The rearrangement uses TRBV2 and TRBJ2-7; TCRdb's assignment of TRBD2 cannot be checked, as there is no DNA. The CDR3 sequence is 17 residues long. Germline lookup yields CDR1 SNHLY and CDR2 FYNNEI. The CDR3 protein is CASSVVNREALSYEQYF.

The chain uses TRBV29-1 and TRBJ2-1; TCRdb's D call of TRBD2 is untestable without DNA. CDR3 length equals 14 residues. The germline V gene has CDR1 SQVTM and CDR2 ANQGSEA. The CDR3 is CTGTSGSSYNEQLF.

The chain recombines TRBV4-2 with TRBJ2-1; TCRdb gives TRBD1 as the D gene, but with no DNA this cannot be confirmed. Germline assignment: CDR1 LGHNA and CDR2 YNFKEQ. The CDR3 spans 15 residues. The CDR3 region is CASSQGGTGDHEQFF.

The CDR3 sequence: CASSSPAAGQSEQFF. The chain uses TRBV7-9 and TRBJ2-1; TCRdb's D call of TRBD1 is untestable without DNA. Germline V CDR1 and CDR2: SEHNR, FQNEAQ (reference sequence). This CDR3 region has 15 residues. Variable domain in full (rest from reference TRBV7-9 and TRBJ2-1): DTGVSQNPRHKITKRGQNVTFRCDPISEHNRLYWYRQTLGQGPEFLTYFQNEAQLEKSRLLSDRFSAERPKGSFSTLEIQRTEQGDSAMYLCASSSPAAGQSEQFFGPGTRLTVL.

The chain is built from TRBV27 and TRBJ2-3; TCRdb selects TRBD2, and the lack of DNA leaves this call unchecked. Germline V gene lookup returns CDR1 MNHEY and CDR2 SMNVEV (reference sequence). CDR3 length equals 16 residues. CDR3 residues: CASSTRTSGGTDTQYF.

This chain links TRBV7-2 with TRBJ2-2. Germline V gene sequence: CDR1 SGHTA, CDR2 FQGNSA. The CDR3 consists of 13 residues. CDR3 in amino acids: CASSLVSTGELFF.

The rearrangement joins TRBV6-2 or TRBV6-3 to TRBJ2-3; TCRdb names TRBD2, which stays unverified in the absence of DNA. Germline CDR1 reads MNHEY; CDR2 reads SVGEGT. The CDR3 runs 17 residues. Here the CDR3 reads CASSYSTSTSYTDTQYF.

The rearrangement joins TRBV5-1 to TRBJ1-1. This CDR3 is built from 12 residues. Germline V CDR1 and CDR2: SGHRS, YFSETQ. CDR3 residues: CASSGHSPEAFF.

This CDR3 reads CASSQDSGGTQYF. The J gene is TRBJ2-5, the V gene TRBV4-3; TCRdb's D gene call, TRBD2, goes unchecked for lack of DNA. The V gene's germline CDR1 is LGHNA and CDR2 YSLEER. CDR3 size: 13 residues.

The V and J genes are TRBV6-5 and TRBJ1-5; TCRdb designates TRBD1, a call that cannot be tested without DNA. The CDR3 length is 18 residues. The V gene's germline CDR1 is MNHEY and CDR2 SVGAGI. CDR3 protein: CATKPDRGRSNSNQPQHF.